The present T cell receptor (beta chain) was sequenced within a study of OX40 agonist ivuxolimab in advanced cancers. Study-level points and caveats: On average, CD8+ T cells showed a greater number of expanded clones than CD4+.

As regards this clone: Its cognate antigen is unknown.

The table came from immunoSEQ multiplex PCR; TCRdb's copy has only in-frame clones and leaves some out. The profile shows roughly 53,000 clones, approximately 84% of them singletons. Per the germline V gene, CDR1 is SQVTM and CDR2 is ANQGSEA. After removal of 5 bases from V and 3 bases from J, the junction contained 2 bases not matched to a gene. The CDR3 extends over 13 amino acids. The rearrangement uses TRBV29-1 and TRBJ1-5; 9 positions agree with TRBD1. The source is an adult with an advanced solid tumor such as melanoma, head and neck, liver or kidney cancer. The source material was CD4+ or CD8+ T cells sorted from blood, sampled in a trial of the OX40 agonist ivuxolimab. In DNA, the CDR3 is TGCAGCGTTTGGACAGGGGCCAATCAGCCCCAGCATTTT. It yields the protein CSVWTGANQPQHF.